One and the same sample provided the 14 T cell receptor beta chains below, sequenced in a study of T cell responses to AZD1222 COVID-19 vaccine. TCRdb's copy holds only in-frame clones and misses some; the assay was immunoSEQ multiplex PCR. Found here are approximately 150,000 clones, 70% to 90% of them singletons; the top ten hold 1.5% to 2%. Sequencing used peripheral blood, obtained on day 0 of AZD1222 vaccination. The receptors originated from an adult in good health.

This sequence joins TRBV29-1 and TRBJ2-7; D tentatively reads TRBD1 or TRBD2 (5 bases each). Deletions cut 6 bases from V and 7 bases from J, with 16 bases between. This CDR3 has 12 amino acids. Germline V CDR1 and CDR2: SQVTM, ANQGSEA. This CDR3 reads CSVSMGVGEQYF. CDR3 in DNA: TGCAGCGTGAGTATGGGGGTAGGAGAGCAGTACTTC.

The chain joins TRBV5-6 to TRBJ1-4; the D gene is possibly TRBD1 (5 bases). Trimming left V 4 bases short and J 3 bases short, with 13 bases between. CDR3 length: 15 amino acids. Germline V gives CDR1 SGHDT, CDR2 YYEEEE. CDR3 residues: CASSPTGGANEKLFF. CDR3 coding DNA: TGTGCCAGCAGCCCCACAGGTGGGGCTAATGAAAAACTGTTTTTT.

The V and J genes are TRBV18 and TRBJ2-2; the D is unclear. Deletions cut 2 bases from V and 3 bases from J, with 10 bases between. The CDR3 extends over 15 amino acids. The V gene's germline CDR1 is KGHSH and CDR2 LQKENI. Here the CDR3 reads CASSPNGEYTGELFF. DNA for the CDR3: TGTGCCAGCTCACCAAACGGAGAATACACCGGGGAGCTGTTTTTT.

The chain joins TRBV21-1 to TRBJ2-1; no check of the table's D call, TRBD1, against the DNA was made. TRBV21-1 is a listed pseudogene. The CDR3 is made up of 16 amino acids. This CDR3 is CASNATQQKSNNEQFF. CDR3 nucleotide sequence: TGTGCCAGCAACGCCACACAGCAAAAGTCCAACAATGAGCAGTTCTTC.

J is TRBJ2-5 and V is TRBV19, with a possible D match to TRBD1 (6 bases). This CDR3 region has 16 residues. V lost 4 bases and J lost 4, with 19 bases in between. CDR1 LNHDA and CDR2 SQIVND come from the germline V gene (reference sequence). The CDR3 DNA reads TGTGCCAGTAGTACCTCCGCCCCAGGGGTAGTAGAGACCCAGTACTTC. Its protein is CASSTSAPGVVETQYF.

The gene calls are TRBV5-1 and TRBJ2-2; D unresolved. Trimming pared 0 bases from V and 0 bases from J, leaving 9 bases between. This CDR3 has 16 amino acids. Germline lookup yields CDR1 SGHRS and CDR2 YFSETQ. The CDR3 here is CASSLATSANTGELFF. The CDR3 nucleotides are TGCGCCAGCAGCTTGGCTACATCCGCGAACACCGGGGAGCTGTTTTTT.

The chain has TRBV4-1 and TRBJ1-6; D gene uncertain. The length of the CDR3 is 15 residues. CDR1 is MGHRA, CDR2 YSYEKL, per germline. V gave up 1 base and J gave up 8 bases, with 12 bases separating them. CDR3 amino acids: CASSQALFGHSPLHF. The CDR3 bases are TGCGCCAGCAGCCAAGCGTTATTCGGGCATTCACCCCTCCACTTT.

CDR3 nucleotide sequence: TGTGCCAGCAGAACGGACTGGAGCTCCTACAATGAGCAGTTCTTC. It specifies CASRTDWSSYNEQFF. The chain combines TRBV7-9 with TRBJ2-1; weak D call: TRBD2 (5 bases). Trimming removed 6 bases from V and 0 bases from J, with 12 bases in between. Germline loops: CDR1 SEHNR, CDR2 FQNEAQ (reference sequence). The CDR3 is made up of 15 amino acids.

The genes are TRBV11-2 and TRBJ2-5, with D maybe TRBD1 (5 bases). Germline V gives CDR1 SGHAT, CDR2 FQNNGV. The CDR3 totals 13 residues. Between the trimmed V and J ends, which lost 5 bases and 5 bases, there was a span of 12 bases. This CDR3 reads CASSRQGYETQYF. CDR3 nucleotides: TGTGCCAGCAGCCGCCAGGGCTATGAGACCCAGTACTTC.

This chain links TRBV28 with TRBJ2-7; D may match TRBD1 or TRBD2 (5 bases each). The germline gives CDR1 MDHEN, CDR2 SYDVKM. This CDR3 is 13 amino acids long. The CDR3 DNA follows: TGTGCATCGGGCAGGGCGGGTACTTACGAGCAGTACGTC. Protein product: CASGRAGTYEQYV.

The chain carries TRBV6-5 and TRBJ2-4; tentatively, D is TRBD1 (6 bases). CDR3 length: 15 amino acids. V was trimmed by 6 bases and J by 5 bases, leaving 17 bases between them. Germline CDR1 MNHEY, CDR2 SVGAGI. The CDR3 region is CASSRDISGQNIQYF. In DNA form, the CDR3 reads TGTGCCAGCAGCCGGGACATTTCGGGACAAAACATTCAGTACTTC.

The chain couples TRBV24-1 to TRBJ1-1, with D uncertain. Germline V gene lookup returns CDR1 KGHDR and CDR2 SFDVKD. V was trimmed by 6 bases and J by 1 base, leaving 8 bases between them. The length of the CDR3 is 13 residues. This CDR3 reads CATSRGANTEAFF. CDR3 DNA sequence: TGTGCCACCAGTCGGGGTGCGAACACTGAAGCTTTCTTT.

The CDR3, as DNA: TGTGCCAGCAGTGAATCCAGGACAGGGGGAAATCAGCCCCAGCATTTT. This gives the protein CASSESRTGGNQPQHF. The V call is TRBV25-1, the J call TRBJ1-5; 10 bases are shared with TRBD1. This CDR3 has 16 residues. Germline V CDR1 and CDR2: MGHDK, SYGVNS. The ends lost 1 base at V and 4 bases at J; junction bases unmatched: 4. The full variable domain, its missing parts supplied by reference TRBV25-1 and TRBJ1-5, is EADIYQTPRYLVIGTGKKITLECSQTMGHDKMYWYQQDPGMELHLIHYSYGVNSTEKGDLSSESTVSRIRTEHFPLTLESARPSHTSQYLCASSESRTGGNQPQHFGDGTRLSIL.

The chain combines TRBV7-8 with TRBJ1-2; D is perhaps TRBD1 (5 bases). Germline loops: CDR1 SGHVS, CDR2 FQNEAQ. The CDR3 extends over 16 amino acids. Trimming removed 1 base from V and 5 bases from J, with 17 bases in between. CDR3 in amino acids: CASSLGSSLGTYGYTF. The CDR3 DNA reads TGTGCCAGCAGCTTAGGTTCCTCCTTAGGGACTTATGGCTACACCTTC.